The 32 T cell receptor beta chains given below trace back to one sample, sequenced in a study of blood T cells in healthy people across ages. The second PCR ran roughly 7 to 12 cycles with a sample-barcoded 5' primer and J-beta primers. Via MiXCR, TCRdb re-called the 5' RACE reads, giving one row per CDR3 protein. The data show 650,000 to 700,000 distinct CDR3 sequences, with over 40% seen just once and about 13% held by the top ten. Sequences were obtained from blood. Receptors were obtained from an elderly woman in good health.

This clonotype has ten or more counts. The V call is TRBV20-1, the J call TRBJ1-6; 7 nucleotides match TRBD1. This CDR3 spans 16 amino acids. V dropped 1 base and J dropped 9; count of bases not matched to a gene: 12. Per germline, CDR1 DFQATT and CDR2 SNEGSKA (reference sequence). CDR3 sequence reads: CSARGLRSTGLSPLHF. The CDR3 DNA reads TGCAGTGCTAGAGGATTGCGGTCGACAGGGCTTTCACCCCTCCACTTT.

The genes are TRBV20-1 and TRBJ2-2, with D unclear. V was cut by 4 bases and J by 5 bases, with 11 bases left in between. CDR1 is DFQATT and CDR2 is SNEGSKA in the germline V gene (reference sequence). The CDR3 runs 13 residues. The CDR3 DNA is TGCAGTGCTAAGAGGTCCGGGACCGGGGAGCTGTTTTTT. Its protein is CSAKRSGTGELFF.

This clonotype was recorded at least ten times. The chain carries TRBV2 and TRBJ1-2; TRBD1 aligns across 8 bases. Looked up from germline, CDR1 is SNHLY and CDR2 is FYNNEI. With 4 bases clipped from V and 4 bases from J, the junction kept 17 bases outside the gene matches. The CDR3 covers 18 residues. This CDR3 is CASSVARGTGPASYGYTF. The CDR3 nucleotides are TGTGCCAGCAGTGTGGCACGGGGGACAGGCCCCGCAAGCTATGGCTACACCTTC. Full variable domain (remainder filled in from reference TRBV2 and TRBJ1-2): EPEVTQTPSHQVTQMGQEVILRCVPISNHLYFYWYRQILGQKVEFLVSFYNNEISEKSEIFDDQFSVERPDGSNFTLKIRSTKLEDSAMYFCASSVARGTGPASYGYTFGSGTRLTVV.

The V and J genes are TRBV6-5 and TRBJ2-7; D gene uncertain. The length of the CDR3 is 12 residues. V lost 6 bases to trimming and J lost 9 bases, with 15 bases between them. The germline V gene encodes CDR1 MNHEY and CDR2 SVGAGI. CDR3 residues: CASRSPPGGQYF. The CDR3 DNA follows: TGTGCCAGCAGGAGCCCACCGGGCGGGCAGTACTTC.

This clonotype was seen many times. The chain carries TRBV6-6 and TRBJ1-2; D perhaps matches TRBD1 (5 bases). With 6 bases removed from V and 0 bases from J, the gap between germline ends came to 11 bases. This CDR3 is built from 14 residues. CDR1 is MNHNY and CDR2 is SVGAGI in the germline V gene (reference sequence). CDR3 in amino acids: CASSPTVTNYGYTF. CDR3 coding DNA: TGTGCCAGCAGCCCGACAGTCACTAACTATGGCTACACCTTC.

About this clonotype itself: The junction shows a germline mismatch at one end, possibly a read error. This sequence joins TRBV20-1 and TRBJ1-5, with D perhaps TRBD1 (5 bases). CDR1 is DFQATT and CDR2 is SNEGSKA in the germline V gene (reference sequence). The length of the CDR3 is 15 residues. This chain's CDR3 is CSARSGTASNRPQHF. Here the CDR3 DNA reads TGCAGTGCTAGAAGCGGGACGGCTAGCAATCGGCCCCAGCATTTT.

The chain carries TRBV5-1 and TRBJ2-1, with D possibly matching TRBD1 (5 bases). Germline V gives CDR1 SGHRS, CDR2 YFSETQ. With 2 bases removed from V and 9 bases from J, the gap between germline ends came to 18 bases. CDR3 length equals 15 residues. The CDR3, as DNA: TGCGCCAGCAGCTTCTCCCTCAGGGATAGGAGTGAGCAGTTCTTC. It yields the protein CASSFSLRDRSEQFF.

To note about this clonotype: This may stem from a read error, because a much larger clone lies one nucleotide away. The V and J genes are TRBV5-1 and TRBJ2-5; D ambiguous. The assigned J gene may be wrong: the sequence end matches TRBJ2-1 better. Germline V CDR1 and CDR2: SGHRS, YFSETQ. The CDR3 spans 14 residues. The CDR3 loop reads CASSLALAQETQFF. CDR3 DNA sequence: TGCGCCAGCAGCTTGGCCTTAGCCCAAGAGACCCAGTTCTTC.

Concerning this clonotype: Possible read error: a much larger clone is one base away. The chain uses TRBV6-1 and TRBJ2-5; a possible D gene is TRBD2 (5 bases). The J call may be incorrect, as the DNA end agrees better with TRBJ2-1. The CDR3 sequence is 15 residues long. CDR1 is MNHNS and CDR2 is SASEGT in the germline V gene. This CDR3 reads CASSGTASRQETQFF. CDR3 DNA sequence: TGTGCCAGCAGTGGGACTGCCAGTAGACAAGAGACCCAGTTCTTC.

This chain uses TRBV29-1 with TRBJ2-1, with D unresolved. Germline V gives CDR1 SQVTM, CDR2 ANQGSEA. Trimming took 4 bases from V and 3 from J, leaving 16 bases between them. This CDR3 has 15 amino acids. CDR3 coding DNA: TGCAGCGTTGTACTTTCGCCAGGAGACTACAATGAGCAGTTCTTC. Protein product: CSVVLSPGDYNEQFF.

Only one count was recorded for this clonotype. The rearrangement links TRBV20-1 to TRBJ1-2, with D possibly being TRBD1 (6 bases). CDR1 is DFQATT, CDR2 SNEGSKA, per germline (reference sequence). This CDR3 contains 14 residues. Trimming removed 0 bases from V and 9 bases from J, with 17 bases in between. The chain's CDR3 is CSARDIGQGGSYTF. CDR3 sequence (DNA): TGCAGTGCTAGAGATATTGGACAAGGGGGAAGCTACACCTTC.

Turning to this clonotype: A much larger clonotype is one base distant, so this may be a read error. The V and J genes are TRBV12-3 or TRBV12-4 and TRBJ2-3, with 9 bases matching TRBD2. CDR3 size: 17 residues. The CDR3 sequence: CASTLGPAGGSTGTQYF. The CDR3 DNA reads TGTGCCAGCACCCTGGGGCCAGCGGGAGGTAGCACAGGTACGCAGTATTTT.

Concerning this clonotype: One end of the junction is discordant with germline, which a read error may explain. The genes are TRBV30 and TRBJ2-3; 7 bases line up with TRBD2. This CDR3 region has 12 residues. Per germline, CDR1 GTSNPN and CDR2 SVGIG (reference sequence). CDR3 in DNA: TGTGCCGGGAGTGTACCGGGGGGTACGCAGTATTTT. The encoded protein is CAGSVPGGTQYF. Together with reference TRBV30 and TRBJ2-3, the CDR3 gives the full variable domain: SQTIHQWPATLVQPVGSPLSLECTVEGTSNPNLYWYRQAAGRGLQLLFYSVGIGQISSEVPQNLSASRPQDRQFILSSKKLLLSDSGFYLCAGSVPGGTQYFGPGTRLTVL.

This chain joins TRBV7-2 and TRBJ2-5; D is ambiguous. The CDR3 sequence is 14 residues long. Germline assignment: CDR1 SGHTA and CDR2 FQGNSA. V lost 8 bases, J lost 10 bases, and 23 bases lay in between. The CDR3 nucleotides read TGTGCCAGCCAGGATGACCGGGCCTTCTTTGTCCAGTACTTC. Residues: CASQDDRAFFVQYF. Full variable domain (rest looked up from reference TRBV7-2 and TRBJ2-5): GAGVSQSPSNKVTEKGKDVELRCDPISGHTALYWYRQSLGQGLEFLIYFQGNSAPDKSGLPSDRFSAERTGGSVSTLTIQRTQQEDSAVYLCASQDDRAFFVQYFGPGTRLLVL.

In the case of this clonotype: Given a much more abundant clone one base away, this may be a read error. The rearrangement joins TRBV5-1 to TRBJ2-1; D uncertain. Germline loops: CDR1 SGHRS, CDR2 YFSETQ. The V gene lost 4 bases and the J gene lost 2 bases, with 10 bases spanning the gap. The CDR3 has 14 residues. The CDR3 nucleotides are TGCGCCAGCAGCGTGGACGGAACCTACAATGAGCAGTTCTTC. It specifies CASSVDGTYNEQFF.

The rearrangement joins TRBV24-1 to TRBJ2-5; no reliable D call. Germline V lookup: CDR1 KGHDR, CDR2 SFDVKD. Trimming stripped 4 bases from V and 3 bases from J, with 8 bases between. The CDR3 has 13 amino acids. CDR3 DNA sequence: TGTGCCACCAGTGACCCGGCCGAAGAGACCCAGTACTTC. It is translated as CATSDPAEETQYF.

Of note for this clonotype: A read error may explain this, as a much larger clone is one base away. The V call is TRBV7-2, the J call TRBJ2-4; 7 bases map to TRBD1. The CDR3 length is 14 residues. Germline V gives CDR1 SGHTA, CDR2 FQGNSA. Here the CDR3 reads CAGSSPTGQGTQYF. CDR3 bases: TGTGCCGGCAGCTCCCCGACAGGGCAAGGAACCCAGTACTTC.

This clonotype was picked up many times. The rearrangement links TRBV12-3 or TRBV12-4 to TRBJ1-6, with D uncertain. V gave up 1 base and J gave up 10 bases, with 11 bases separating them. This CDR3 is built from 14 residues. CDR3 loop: CASSLETMDSPLHF. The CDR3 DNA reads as TGTGCCAGCAGTTTAGAGACAATGGACTCACCCCTCCACTTT.

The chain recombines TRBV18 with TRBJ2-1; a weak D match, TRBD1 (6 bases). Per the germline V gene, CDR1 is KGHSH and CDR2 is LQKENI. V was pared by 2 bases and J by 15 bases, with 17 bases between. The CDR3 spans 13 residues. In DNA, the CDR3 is TGTGCCAGCTCACCAGGATATAACAGGGTTACGTTCTTC. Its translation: CASSPGYNRVTFF.

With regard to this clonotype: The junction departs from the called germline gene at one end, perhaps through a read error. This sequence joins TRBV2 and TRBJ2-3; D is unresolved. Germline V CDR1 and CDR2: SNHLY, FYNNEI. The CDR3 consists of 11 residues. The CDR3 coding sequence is TGTGCCAGCAGTGTCGCAGATACGCTGTATTTT. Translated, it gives CASSVADTLYF.

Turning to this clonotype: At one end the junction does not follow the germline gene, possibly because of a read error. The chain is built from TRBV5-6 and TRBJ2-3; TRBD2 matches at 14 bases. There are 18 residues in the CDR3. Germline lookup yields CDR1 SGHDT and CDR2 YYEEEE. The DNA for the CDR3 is TGTGCCAGCAGCTGGCGGGGGACTAGCGGGGGCCTCACAGAGACGCAGTATTTT. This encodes CASSWRGTSGGLTETQYF.

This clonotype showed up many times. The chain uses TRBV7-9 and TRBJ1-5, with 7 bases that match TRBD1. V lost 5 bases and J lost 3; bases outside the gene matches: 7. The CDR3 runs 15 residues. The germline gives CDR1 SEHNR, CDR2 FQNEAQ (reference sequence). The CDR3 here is CASSQTGNFNQPQHF. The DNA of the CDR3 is TGTGCCAGCAGCCAGACAGGGAACTTCAATCAGCCCCAGCATTTT.

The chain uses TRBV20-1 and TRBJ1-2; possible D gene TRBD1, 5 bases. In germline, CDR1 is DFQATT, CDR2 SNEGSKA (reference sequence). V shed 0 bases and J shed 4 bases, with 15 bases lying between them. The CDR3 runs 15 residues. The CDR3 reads CSARDLGVSAYGYTF. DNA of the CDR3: TGCAGTGCTAGAGATCTGGGGGTGTCGGCCTATGGCTACACCTTC.

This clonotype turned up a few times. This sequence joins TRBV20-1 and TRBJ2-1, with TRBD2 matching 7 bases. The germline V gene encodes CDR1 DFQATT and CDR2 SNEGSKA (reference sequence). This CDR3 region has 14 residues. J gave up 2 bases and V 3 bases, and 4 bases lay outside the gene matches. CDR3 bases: TGCAGTGCTAGGTTGGGGACTACCTACAATGAGCAGTTCTTC. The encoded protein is CSARLGTTYNEQFF.

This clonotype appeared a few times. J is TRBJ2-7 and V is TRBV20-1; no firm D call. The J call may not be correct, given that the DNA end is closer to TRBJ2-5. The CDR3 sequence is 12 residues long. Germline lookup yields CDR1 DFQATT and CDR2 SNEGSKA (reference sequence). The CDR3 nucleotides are TGCAGTGAAGAAGCTTTGTATGAGACCCAGTACTTC. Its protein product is CSEEALYETQYF.

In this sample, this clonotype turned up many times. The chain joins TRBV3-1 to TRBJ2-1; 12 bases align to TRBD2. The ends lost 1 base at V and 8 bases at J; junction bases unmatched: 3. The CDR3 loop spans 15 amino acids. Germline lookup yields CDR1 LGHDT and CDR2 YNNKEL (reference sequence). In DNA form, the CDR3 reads TGTGCCAGCAGCCAAGGACTAGCGGGAGACTATGAGCAGTTCTTC. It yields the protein CASSQGLAGDYEQFF.

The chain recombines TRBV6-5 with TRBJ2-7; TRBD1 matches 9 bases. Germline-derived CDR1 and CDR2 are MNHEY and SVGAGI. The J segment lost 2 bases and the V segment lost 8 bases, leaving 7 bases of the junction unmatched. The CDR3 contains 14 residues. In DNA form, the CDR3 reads TGTGCCAGCTGGACTAGGACAGGGGCCTACGAGCAGTACTTC. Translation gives CASWTRTGAYEQYF.

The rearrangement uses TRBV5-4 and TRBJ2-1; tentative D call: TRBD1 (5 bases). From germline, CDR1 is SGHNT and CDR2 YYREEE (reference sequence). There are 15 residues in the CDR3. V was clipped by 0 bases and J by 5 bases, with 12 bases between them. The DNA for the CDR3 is TGTGCCAGCAGCTTGGACCAGGGTGTCGACAATGAGCAGTTCTTC. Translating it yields CASSLDQGVDNEQFF.

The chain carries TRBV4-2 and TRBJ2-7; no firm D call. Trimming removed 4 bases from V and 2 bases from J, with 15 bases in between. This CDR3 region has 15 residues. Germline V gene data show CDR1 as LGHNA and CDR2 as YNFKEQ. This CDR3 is CASSPEAHRAYEQYF. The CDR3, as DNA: TGTGCCAGCAGCCCAGAGGCCCACAGAGCCTACGAGCAGTACTTC.

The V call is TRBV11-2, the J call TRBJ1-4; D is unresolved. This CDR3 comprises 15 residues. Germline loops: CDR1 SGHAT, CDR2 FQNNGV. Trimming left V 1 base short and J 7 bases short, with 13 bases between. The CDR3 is CASSLGASLGEKLFF. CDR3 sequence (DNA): TGTGCCAGCAGCTTAGGGGCGAGCTTGGGTGAAAAACTGTTTTTT. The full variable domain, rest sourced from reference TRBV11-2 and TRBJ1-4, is EAGVAQSPRYKIIEKRQSVAFWCNPISGHATLYWYQQILGQGPKLLIQFQNNGVVDDSQLPKDRFSAERLKGVDSTLKIQPAKLEDSAVYLCASSLGASLGEKLFFGSGTQLSVL.

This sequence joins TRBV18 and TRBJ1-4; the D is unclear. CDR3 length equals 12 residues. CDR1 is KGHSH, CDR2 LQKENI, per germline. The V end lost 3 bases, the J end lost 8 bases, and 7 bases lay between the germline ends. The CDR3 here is CASSPPSEKLFF. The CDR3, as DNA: TGTGCCAGCTCACCGCCCTCCGAAAAACTGTTTTTT.

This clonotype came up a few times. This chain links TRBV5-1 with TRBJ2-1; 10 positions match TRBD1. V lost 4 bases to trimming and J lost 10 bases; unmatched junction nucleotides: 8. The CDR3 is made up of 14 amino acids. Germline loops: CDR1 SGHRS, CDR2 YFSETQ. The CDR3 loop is CASSPKTGGDEQFF. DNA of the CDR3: TGCGCCAGCAGCCCGAAGACAGGGGGCGACGAGCAGTTCTTC.